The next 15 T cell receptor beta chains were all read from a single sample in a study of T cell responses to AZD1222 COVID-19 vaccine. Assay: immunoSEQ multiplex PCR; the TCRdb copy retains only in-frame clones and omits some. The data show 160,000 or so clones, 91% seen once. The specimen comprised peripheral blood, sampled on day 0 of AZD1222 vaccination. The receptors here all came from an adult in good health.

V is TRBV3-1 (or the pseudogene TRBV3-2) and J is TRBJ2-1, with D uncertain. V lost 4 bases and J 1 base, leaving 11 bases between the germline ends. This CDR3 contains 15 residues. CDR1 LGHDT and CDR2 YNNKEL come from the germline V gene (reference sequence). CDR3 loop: CASSPLWASYNEQFF. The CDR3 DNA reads TGTGCCAGCAGCCCCTTGTGGGCGTCCTACAATGAGCAGTTCTTC.

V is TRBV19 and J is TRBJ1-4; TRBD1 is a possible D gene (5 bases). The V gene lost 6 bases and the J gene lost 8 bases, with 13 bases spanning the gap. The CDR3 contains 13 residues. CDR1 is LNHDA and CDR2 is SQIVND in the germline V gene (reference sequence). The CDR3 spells CASSGQGFEKLFF. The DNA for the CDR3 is TGTGCCAGTAGCGGGCAGGGATTCGAAAAACTGTTTTTT.

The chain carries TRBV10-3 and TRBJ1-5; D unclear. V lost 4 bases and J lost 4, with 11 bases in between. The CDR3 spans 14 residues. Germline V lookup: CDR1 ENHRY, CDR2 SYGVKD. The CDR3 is CAISVRPQNQPQHF. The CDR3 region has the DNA TGTGCCATCAGTGTCCGGCCTCAAAATCAGCCCCAGCATTTT.

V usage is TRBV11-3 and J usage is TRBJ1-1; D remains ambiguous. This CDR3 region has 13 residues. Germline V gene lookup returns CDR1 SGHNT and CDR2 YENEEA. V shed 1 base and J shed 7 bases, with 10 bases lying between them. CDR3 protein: CASSLGGGSEAFF. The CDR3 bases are TGTGCCAGCAGCTTAGGAGGCGGAAGTGAAGCTTTCTTT. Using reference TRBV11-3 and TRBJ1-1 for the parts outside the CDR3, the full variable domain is EAGVVQSPRYKIIEKKQPVAFWCNPISGHNTLYWYLQNLGQGPELLIRYENEEAVDDSQLPKDRFSAERLKGVDSTLKIQPAELGDSAVYLCASSLGGGSEAFFGQGTRLTVV.

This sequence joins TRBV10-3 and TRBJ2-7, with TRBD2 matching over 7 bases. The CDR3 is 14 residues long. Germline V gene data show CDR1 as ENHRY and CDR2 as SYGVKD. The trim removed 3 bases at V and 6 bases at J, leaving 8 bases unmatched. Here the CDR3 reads CAISEAGSRGEQYF. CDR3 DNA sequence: TGTGCCATCAGTGAAGCGGGGTCTAGGGGCGAGCAGTACTTC.

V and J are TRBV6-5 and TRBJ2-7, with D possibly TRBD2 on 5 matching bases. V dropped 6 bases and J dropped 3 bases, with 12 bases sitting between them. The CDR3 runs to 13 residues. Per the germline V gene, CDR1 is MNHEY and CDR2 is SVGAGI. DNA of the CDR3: TGTGCCAGCAGCCGTAGCGCAGACTACGAGCAGTACTTC. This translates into CASSRSADYEQYF.

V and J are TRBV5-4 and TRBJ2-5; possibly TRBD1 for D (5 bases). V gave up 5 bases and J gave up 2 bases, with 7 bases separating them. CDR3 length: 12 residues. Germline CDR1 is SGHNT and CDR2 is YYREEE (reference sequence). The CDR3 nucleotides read TGTGCCAGCAGTCGACAGCAAGAGACCCAGTACTTC. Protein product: CASSRQQETQYF.

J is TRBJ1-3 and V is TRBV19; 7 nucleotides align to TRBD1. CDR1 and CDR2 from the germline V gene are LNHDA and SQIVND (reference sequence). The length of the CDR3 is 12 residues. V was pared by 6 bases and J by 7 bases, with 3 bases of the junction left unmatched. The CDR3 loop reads CASRQGTNTIYF. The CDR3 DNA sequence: TGTGCCAGTAGACAGGGGACGAACACCATATATTTT.

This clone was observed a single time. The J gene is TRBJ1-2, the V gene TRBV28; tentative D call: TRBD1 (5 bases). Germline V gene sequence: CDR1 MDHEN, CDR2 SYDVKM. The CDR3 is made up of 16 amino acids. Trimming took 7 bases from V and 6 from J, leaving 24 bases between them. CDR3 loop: CASIAPQGREKNGYTF. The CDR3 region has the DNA TGTGCCAGCATCGCACCCCAGGGAAGGGAGAAAAATGGCTACACCTTC.

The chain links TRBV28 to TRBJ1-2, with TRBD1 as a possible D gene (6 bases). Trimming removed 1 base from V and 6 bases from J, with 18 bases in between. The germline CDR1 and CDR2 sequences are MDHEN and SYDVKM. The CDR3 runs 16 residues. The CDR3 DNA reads TGTGCCAGCAGTTTATATCTCCCGGGGGCGATTAATGGCTACACCTTC. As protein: CASSLYLPGAINGYTF.

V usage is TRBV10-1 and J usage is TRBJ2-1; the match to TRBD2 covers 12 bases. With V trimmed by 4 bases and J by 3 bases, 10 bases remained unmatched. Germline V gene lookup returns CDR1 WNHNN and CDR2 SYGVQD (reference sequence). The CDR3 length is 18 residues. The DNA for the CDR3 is TGCGCCAGCAGTGCCATACCGAGACTAGCGGGGGACTACAATGAGCAGTTCTTC. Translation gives CASSAIPRLAGDYNEQFF.

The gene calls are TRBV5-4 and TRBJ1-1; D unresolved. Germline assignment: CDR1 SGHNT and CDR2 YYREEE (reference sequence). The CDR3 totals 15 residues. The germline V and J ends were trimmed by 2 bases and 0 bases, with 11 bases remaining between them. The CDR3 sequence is CASSLVGSMNTEAFF. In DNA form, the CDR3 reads TGTGCCAGCAGCTTAGTCGGCAGTATGAACACTGAAGCTTTCTTT.

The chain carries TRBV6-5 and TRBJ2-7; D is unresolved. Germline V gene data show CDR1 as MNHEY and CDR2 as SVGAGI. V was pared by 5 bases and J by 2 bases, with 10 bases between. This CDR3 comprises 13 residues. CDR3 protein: CASSLTDTYEQYF. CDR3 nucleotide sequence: TGTGCCAGCAGTCTGACTGACACCTACGAGCAGTACTTC.

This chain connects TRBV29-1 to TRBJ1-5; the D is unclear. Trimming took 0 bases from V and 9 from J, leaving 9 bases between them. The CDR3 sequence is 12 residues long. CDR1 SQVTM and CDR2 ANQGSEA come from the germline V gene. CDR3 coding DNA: TGCAGCGTTGAAGAGGGCAGGACGCCCCAGCATTTT. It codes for CSVEEGRTPQHF.

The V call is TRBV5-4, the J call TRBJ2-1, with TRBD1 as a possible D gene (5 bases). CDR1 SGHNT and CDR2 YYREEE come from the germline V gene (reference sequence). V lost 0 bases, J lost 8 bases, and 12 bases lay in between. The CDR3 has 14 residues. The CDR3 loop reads CASSLEGPRDEQFF. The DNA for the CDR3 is TGTGCCAGCAGCTTGGAGGGTCCCAGGGATGAGCAGTTCTTC.